These 6 T cell receptor beta chains originate from one sample sequenced in a study of vaccination and CD4 T cells after COVID-19. The Oncomine TCR Beta short-read assay was applied to DNA of cultured CD4+ T cells. TCRdb itself ran the PCR reads through MiXCR, one entry per CDR3 protein. The sample includes several thousand distinct CDR3 sequences, about three quarters of them seen just once. No antigen has been assigned to these receptors. Specified treatment: approximately nine-day PBMC culture with coronavirus spike peptide pools or control peptides (ViraFEST assay). What was sequenced was CD4+ T cells from blood, cultured in vitro. The receptors originated from a human donor who had recovered from COVID-19.

The V gene is TRBV2, the J gene TRBJ1-1, with 12 bases lining up with TRBD1. Unmatched junction bases numbered 7, after V lost 11 bases and J lost 6 bases. Germline-derived CDR1 and CDR2 are SNHLY and FYNNEI. The CDR3 is 13 residues long. The CDR3, as DNA: TGTGCCGGGGGACAGGGGGCGCGGGCTGAAGCTTTCTTT. It codes for CAGGQGARAEAFF.

The J gene is TRBJ1-5, the V gene TRBV5-1; possible D gene TRBD1, 6 bases. The V gene lost 4 bases and the J gene lost 3 bases, with 14 bases spanning the gap. In germline, CDR1 is SGHRS, CDR2 YFSETQ. The CDR3 extends over 15 amino acids. CDR3 DNA: TGCGCCAGCAGCCCCACCGACAGGAACAATCAGCCCCAGCATTTT. This sequence encodes CASSPTDRNNQPQHF.

This clonotype was detected a few times. The rearrangement joins TRBV6-1 to TRBJ1-5; D is ambiguous. Between the trimmed V and J ends, which lost 6 bases and 0 bases, there was a span of 12 bases. The CDR3 totals 15 residues. The V gene's germline CDR1 is MNHNS and CDR2 SASEGT. The CDR3 DNA reads as TGTGCCAGCAGCCGCATTTCCAATAGCAATCAGCCCCAGCATTTT. This gives the protein CASSRISNSNQPQHF.

V and J are TRBV12-3 or TRBV12-4 and TRBJ1-1; D not resolved. Trimming stripped 2 bases from V and 3 bases from J, with 1 base between. The CDR3 runs to 11 residues. The CDR3 DNA follows: TGTGCCAGCAGTTTATACACTGAAGCTTTCTTT. It encodes CASSLYTEAFF.

The chain carries TRBV7-9 and TRBJ1-1; TRBD1 is a possible D gene (6 bases). Trimming shortened V by 5 bases and J by 4 bases, and 14 bases separated the two germline ends. There are 14 residues in the CDR3. The V gene's germline CDR1 is SEHNR and CDR2 FQNEAQ (reference sequence). CDR3 sequence (DNA): TGTGCCAGCAGCCTGTGGACAGAAGGCACTGAAGCTTTCTTT. Its translation: CASSLWTEGTEAFF.

The V call is TRBV7-8, the J call TRBJ2-1; D not resolved. V was clipped by 5 bases and J by 0 bases, with 2 bases between them. The CDR3 has 12 residues. The germline CDR1 and CDR2 sequences are SGHVS and FQNEAQ. The CDR3 DNA sequence: TGTGCCAGCAGCCCCTCCTACAATGAGCAGTTCTTC. This translates into CASSPSYNEQFF.